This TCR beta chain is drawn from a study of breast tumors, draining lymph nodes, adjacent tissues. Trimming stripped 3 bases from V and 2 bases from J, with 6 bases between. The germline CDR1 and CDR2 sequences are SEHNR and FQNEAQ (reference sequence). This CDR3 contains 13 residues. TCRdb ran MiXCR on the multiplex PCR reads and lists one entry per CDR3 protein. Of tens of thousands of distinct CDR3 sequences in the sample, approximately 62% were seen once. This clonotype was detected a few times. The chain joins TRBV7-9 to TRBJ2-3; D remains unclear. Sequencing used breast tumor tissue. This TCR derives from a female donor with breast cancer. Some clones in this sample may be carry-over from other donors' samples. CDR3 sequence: CASSFGFTDTQYF. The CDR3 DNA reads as TGTGCCAGCAGCTTCGGCTTCACAGATACGCAGTATTTT.